The clone carrying this T cell receptor beta chain was seen only a few times. This entry is derived from a study of blood T cell repertoires in COVID-19. The method was immunoSEQ multiplex PCR; TCRdb's version includes in-frame clones alone and lacks a portion of them. The table lists around 100,000 clones, around four fifths of them singletons. Input material: peripheral blood. The receptor comes from a woman in her 70s with acute or convalescent COVID-19.

The DNA of the CDR3 is TGTGCCAGCAGCGGGACAGGGACGGGCAACATTCAGTACTTC. This encodes CASSGTGTGNIQYF. The chain combines TRBV9 with TRBJ2-4; 8 positions match TRBD1. CDR1 and CDR2 from the germline V gene are SGDLS and YYNGEE. The CDR3 length is 14 residues. V shed 3 bases and J 7 bases; nucleotides not matched to a gene: 6. The full variable domain, rest sourced from reference TRBV9 and TRBJ2-4, is DSGVTQTPKHLITATGQRVTLRCSPRSGDLSVYWYQQSLDQGLQFLIQYYNGEERAKGNILERFSAQQFPDLHSELNLSSLELGDSALYFCASSGTGTGNIQYFGAGTRLSVL.